This is a list of T cell receptor beta chains from one sample in a study of CD8 T cells in Susac syndrome. MiXCR, applied by TCRdb to the immunoSEQ multiplex PCR reads, yields one record per CDR3 protein. Of a few hundred thousand distinct CDR3 sequences listed, about 94% are singletons. Source material: CD8+ T cells from PBMCs. Receptor source: a human donor with multiple sclerosis. Each CDR3 is given with its conserved first and last residue. Each record gives: V gene, J gene, D gene, clone size, CDR3 protein, CDR3 DNA. A D gene is named only where the DNA matches it firmly. Clone size appears in some rows only: once, few, many, or a class for an expanded clone.

>TRBV7-9|TRBJ2-7|NA|NA
CASSSSGSGSYEQYF
TGTGCCAGCAGCTCCTCCGGTAGCGGCTCCTACGAGCAGTACTTC
>TRBV27|TRBJ2-7|NA|NA
CASSLIGTNEQYF
TGTGCCAGCAGTTTAATAGGTACTAACGAGCAGTACTTC
>TRBV7-9|TRBJ2-1|NA|NA
CASSAGTRLIGEQFF
TGTGCCAGCAGCGCCGGGACGAGGCTCATTGGGGAGCAGTTCTTC
>TRBV7-9|TRBJ1-2|NA|NA
CASAPGESPYGYTF
TGTGCCAGCGCCCCCGGGGAGTCTCCCTATGGCTACACCTTC
>TRBV7-6|TRBJ2-7|TRBD1|NA
CASSPRDSFYEQYF
TGTGCCAGCAGCCCACGGGACAGCTTCTACGAGCAGTACTTC
>TRBV19|TRBJ1-6|TRBD1|NA
CASIGQGVGSLHF
TGTGCCAGTATTGGCCAGGGGGTGGGCTCCCTCCACTTT
>TRBV7-9|TRBJ2-7|TRBD2|NA
CASSLAGGSHSYEQYF
TGTGCCAGCAGCTTAGCTGGCGGGAGTCACTCCTACGAGCAGTACTTC
>TRBV12-3/TRBV12-4|TRBJ2-1|NA|NA
CASSPMGDAGAGSSYNEQFF
TGTGCCAGCAGTCCTATGGGGGACGCGGGGGCTGGGAGCTCCTACAATGAGCAGTTCTTC
>TRBV7-9|TRBJ2-1|TRBD2|NA
CASRLASLDEQFF
TGTGCCAGCAGACTAGCGTCCTTGGATGAGCAGTTCTTC
>TRBV30|TRBJ1-4|NA|NA
CAWSGLATNEKLFF
TGTGCCTGGAGTGGCCTCGCAACTAATGAAAAACTGTTTTTT
>TRBV20-1|TRBJ2-7|NA|few
CSARSPVRYEQYF
TGCAGTGCAAGGTCCCCGGTGAGGTACGAGCAGTACTTC
>TRBV7-2|TRBJ1-5|NA|NA
CASSRTPYSNQPQHF
TGTGCCAGCAGCCGAACACCGTATAGCAATCAGCCCCAGCATTTT
>TRBV5-1|TRBJ1-1|NA|NA
CASSSYMNTEAFF
TGCGCCAGCAGCTCGTACATGAACACTGAAGCTTTCTTT
>TRBV7-2|TRBJ2-3|NA|NA
CASSIWGGSTDTQYF
TGTGCCAGCAGCATTTGGGGGGGCAGCACAGATACGCAGTATTTT
>TRBV10-2|TRBJ2-7|NA|NA
CASSESGLSYEQYF
TGCGCCAGCAGTGAGTCGGGGCTCTCCTACGAGCAGTACTTC
>TRBV7-2|TRBJ1-2|TRBD1|NA
CASSLDRTNYGYTF
TGTGCCAGCAGCTTGGACAGGACTAACTATGGCTACACCTTC
>TRBV6-2/TRBV6-3|TRBJ1-1|NA|NA
CASIKTYQNTEAFF
TGTGCCAGCATTAAGACATATCAGAACACTGAAGCTTTCTTT
>TRBV30|TRBJ2-7|NA|NA
CAWSGGLYEQYF
TGTGCCTGGAGTGGAGGTTTGTACGAGCAGTACTTC
>TRBV9|TRBJ2-7|TRBD2|NA
CASSPGTSGGEGSRDEQYF
TGTGCCAGCAGTCCCGGGACTAGCGGGGGGGAGGGTTCTCGGGACGAGCAGTACTTC
>TRBV9|TRBJ1-4|TRBD1|NA
CASSVGTGLDEKLFF
TGTGCCAGCAGCGTCGGGACAGGACTCGATGAAAAACTGTTTTTT
>TRBV11-2|TRBJ1-6|TRBD1|NA
CASSPTGSSYNSPLHF
TGTGCCAGCAGCCCGACAGGGAGCTCCTATAATTCACCCCTCCACTTT
>TRBV7-2|TRBJ2-7|TRBD2|NA
CASRRGLAGEQYF
TGTGCCAGCAGACGAGGACTAGCAGGGGAGCAGTACTTC
>TRBV7-8|TRBJ1-1|NA|NA
CASSPEGKNTEAFF
TGTGCCAGCAGCCCAGAGGGAAAGAACACTGAAGCTTTCTTT
>TRBV12-3/TRBV12-4|TRBJ2-1|NA|NA
CASSQRGVLSYNEQFF
TGTGCCAGCAGTCAGCGAGGGGTCCTCTCCTACAATGAGCAGTTCTTC
>TRBV10-3|TRBJ2-7|TRBD2|once
CAIRDPLAGTLRGDEQYF
TGTGCCATCAGGGACCCACTAGCGGGAACACTTAGAGGGGACGAGCAGTACTTC
>TRBV9|TRBJ2-1|TRBD2|NA
CASSPDDSGAYNEQFF
TGTGCCAGCAGTCCCGATGATAGCGGGGCCTACAATGAGCAGTTCTTC
>TRBV2|TRBJ2-2|TRBD2|NA
CASSELSGGAWELFF
TGTGCCAGCAGTGAATTGAGCGGGGGGGCCTGGGAGCTGTTTTTT
>TRBV27|TRBJ2-1|TRBD2|NA
CASTTGTSGRNEQFF
TGTGCCAGTACTACCGGGACTAGCGGTCGCAATGAGCAGTTCTTC
>TRBV24-1|TRBJ2-2|NA|NA
CATGELFF
TGTGCCACCGGGGAGCTGTTTTTT
>TRBV6-6|TRBJ2-5|TRBD2|NA
CASSLMIGGSETQYF
TGTGCCAGCAGTTTGATGATCGGGGGGTCAGAGACCCAGTACTTC
>TRBV27|TRBJ2-5|TRBD2|few
CASSLSGGTAQETQYF
TGTGCCAGCAGTTTATCGGGAGGGACCGCCCAAGAGACCCAGTACTTC
>TRBV6-5|TRBJ2-5|TRBD1|NA
CASSLTGKETQYF
TGTGCCAGCAGCCTGACAGGGAAAGAGACCCAGTACTTC
>TRBV2|TRBJ1-1|TRBD1|NA
CASSWSPTGVNTEAFF
TGTGCCAGCAGTTGGTCCCCGACAGGGGTGAACACTGAAGCTTTCTTT
>TRBV7-9|TRBJ2-5|NA|few
CASSSFGSEETQYF
TGTGCCAGCAGCTCCTTCGGGTCGGAAGAGACCCAGTACTTC
>TRBV12-3/TRBV12-4|TRBJ2-5|NA|NA
CASSFSPSEQETQYF
TGTGCCAGCAGTTTTTCCCCTAGCGAACAAGAGACCCAGTACTTC
>TRBV15|TRBJ2-1|NA|NA
CATSGLSYNEQFF
TGTGCCACCAGCGGACTCTCCTACAATGAGCAGTTCTTC
>TRBV30|TRBJ1-1|NA|NA
CAWSGVDTEAFF
TGTGCCTGGAGTGGGGTTGACACTGAAGCTTTCTTT
>TRBV7-9|TRBJ2-2|NA|NA
CATPASDTGELFF
TGTGCCACCCCCGCTTCAGACACCGGGGAGCTGTTTTTT
>TRBV5-1|TRBJ2-7|NA|NA
CASSLGGLLSPYEQYF
TGCGCCAGCAGCTTAGGGGGTCTCCTCTCCCCCTACGAGCAGTACTTC
>TRBV7-9|TRBJ2-7|NA|NA
CASSFRDTNYEQYF
TGTGCCAGCAGCTTCCGGGACACCAACTACGAGCAGTACTTC
>TRBV10-1|TRBJ2-1|NA|NA
CASSDPGQPEQFF
TGCGCCAGCAGTGATCCGGGGCAGCCCGAGCAGTTCTTC